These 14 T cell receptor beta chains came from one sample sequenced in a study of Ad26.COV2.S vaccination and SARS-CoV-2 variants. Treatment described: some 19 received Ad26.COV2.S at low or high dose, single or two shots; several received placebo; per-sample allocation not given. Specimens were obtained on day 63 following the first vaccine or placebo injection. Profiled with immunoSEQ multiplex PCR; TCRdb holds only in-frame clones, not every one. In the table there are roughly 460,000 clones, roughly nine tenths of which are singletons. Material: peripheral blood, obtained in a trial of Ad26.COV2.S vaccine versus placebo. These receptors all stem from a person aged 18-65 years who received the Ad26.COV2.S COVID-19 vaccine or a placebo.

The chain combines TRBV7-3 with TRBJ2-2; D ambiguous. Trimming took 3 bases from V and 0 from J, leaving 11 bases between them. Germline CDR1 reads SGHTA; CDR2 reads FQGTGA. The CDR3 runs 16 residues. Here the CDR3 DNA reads TGTGCCAGCAGCTTTCGCGAGGCTACGAACACCGGGGAGCTGTTTTTT. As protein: CASSFREATNTGELFF.

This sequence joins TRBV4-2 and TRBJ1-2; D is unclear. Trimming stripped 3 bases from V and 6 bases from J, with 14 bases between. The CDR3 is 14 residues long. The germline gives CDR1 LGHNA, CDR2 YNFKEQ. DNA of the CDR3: TGTGCCAGCAGCCATTATCGTCCCGGCAATGGCTACACCTTC. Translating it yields CASSHYRPGNGYTF.

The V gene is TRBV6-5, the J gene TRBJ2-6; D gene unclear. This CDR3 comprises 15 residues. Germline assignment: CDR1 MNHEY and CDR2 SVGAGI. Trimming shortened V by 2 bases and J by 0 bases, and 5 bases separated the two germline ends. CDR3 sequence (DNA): TGTGCCAGCAGTTACGCGCACTCTGGGGCCAACGTCCTGACTTTC. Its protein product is CASSYAHSGANVLTF.

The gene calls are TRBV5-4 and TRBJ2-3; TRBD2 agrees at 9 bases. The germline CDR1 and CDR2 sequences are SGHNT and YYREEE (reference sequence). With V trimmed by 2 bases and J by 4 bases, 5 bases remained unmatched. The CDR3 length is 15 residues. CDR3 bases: TGTGCCAGCAGCTTTTGGCTAGCGGGACCAGATACGCAGTATTTT. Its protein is CASSFWLAGPDTQYF.

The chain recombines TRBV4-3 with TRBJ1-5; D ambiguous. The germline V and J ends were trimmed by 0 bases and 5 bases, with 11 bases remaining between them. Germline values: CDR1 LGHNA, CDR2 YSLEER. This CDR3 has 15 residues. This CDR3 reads CASSQDRAAYQPQHF. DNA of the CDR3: TGCGCCAGCAGCCAAGATAGGGCAGCCTATCAGCCCCAGCATTTT.

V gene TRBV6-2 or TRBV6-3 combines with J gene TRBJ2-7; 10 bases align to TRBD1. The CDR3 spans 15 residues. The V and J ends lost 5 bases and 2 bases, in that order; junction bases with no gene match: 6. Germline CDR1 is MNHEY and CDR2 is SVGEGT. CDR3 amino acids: CASSPAGTGAYEQYF. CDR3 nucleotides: TGTGCCAGCAGTCCCGCCGGGACAGGGGCCTACGAGCAGTACTTC.

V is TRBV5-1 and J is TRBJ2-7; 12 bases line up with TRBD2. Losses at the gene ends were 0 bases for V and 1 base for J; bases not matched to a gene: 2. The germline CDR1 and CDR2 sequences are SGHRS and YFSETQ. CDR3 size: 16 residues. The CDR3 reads CASSLAGTSGSYEQYF. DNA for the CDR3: TGCGCCAGCAGCTTGGCCGGGACTAGCGGGTCCTACGAGCAGTACTTC.

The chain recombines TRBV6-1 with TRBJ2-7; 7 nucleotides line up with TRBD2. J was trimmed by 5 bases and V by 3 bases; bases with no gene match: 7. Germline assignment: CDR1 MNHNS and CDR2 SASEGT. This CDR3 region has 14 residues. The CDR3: CASSDGGSHDEQYF. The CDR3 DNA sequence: TGTGCCAGCAGTGACGGCGGGAGTCACGACGAGCAGTACTTC.

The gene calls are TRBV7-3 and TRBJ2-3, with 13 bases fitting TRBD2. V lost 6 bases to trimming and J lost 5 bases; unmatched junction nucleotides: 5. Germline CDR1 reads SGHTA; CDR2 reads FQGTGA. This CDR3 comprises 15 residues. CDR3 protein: CASSTSGRAGDTQYF. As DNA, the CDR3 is TGTGCCAGCAGTACTAGCGGGAGGGCTGGAGATACGCAGTATTTT.

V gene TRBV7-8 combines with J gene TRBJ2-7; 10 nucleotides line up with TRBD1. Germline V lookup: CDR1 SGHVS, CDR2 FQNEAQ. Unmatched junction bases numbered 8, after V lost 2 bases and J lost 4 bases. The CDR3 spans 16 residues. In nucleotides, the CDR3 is TGTGCCAGCAGCTTAATGAAGGGACAGGGGCGGTACGAGCAGTACTTC. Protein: CASSLMKGQGRYEQYF. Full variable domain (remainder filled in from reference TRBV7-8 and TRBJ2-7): GAGVSQSPRYKVAKRGQDVALRCDPISGHVSLFWYQQALGQGPEFLTYFQNEAQLDKSGLPSDRFFAERPEGSVSTLKIQRTQQEDSAVYLCASSLMKGQGRYEQYFGPGTRLTVT.

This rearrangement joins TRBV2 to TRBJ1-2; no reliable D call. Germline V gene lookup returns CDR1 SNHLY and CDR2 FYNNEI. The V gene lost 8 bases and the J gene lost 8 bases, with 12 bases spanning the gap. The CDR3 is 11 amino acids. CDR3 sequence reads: CASRPSAGYTF. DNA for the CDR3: TGTGCCAGCCGACCTTCCGCCGGCTACACCTTC.

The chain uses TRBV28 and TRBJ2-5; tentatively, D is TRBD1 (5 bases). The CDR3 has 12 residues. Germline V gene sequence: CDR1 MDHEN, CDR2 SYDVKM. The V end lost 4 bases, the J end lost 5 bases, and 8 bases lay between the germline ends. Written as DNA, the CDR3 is TGTGCCAGCAGTTCAGGGCCGGAGACCCAGTACTTC. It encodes CASSSGPETQYF.

The CDR3 loop reads CASSITEAGNYGELFF. The DNA of the CDR3 is TGTGCCAGTAGTATCACCGAGGCAGGGAATTACGGGGAGCTGTTTTTT. This chain joins TRBV19 and TRBJ2-2, with a weak D call TRBD1 (5 bases). CDR1 is LNHDA, CDR2 SQIVND, per germline (reference sequence). V shed 3 bases and J shed 7 bases, with 18 bases lying between them. The CDR3 loop spans 16 amino acids.

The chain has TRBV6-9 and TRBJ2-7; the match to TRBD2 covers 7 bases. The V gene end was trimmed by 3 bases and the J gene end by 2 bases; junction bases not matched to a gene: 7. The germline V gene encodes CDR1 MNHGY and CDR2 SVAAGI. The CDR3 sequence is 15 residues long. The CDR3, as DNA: TGTGCCAGCAGTTACCAACGCGGGAGTCCCTACGAGCAGTACTTC. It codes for CASSYQRGSPYEQYF.